Below, 24 T cell receptor beta chains from the same sample are listed, as sequenced in a study of cytomegalovirus exposure and HLA in healthy donors. The PCR had 60 Vbeta and 13 Jbeta primers. The data were produced by immunoSEQ multiplex PCR, yet TCRdb's version contains in-frame clones alone and is incomplete. In all, the sample yields under 200,000 clones. The sample comprised PBMCs. These TCRs come from a man younger than 45 in good health and CMV-seronegative.

The chain employs TRBV29-1 and TRBJ1-1, with 10 bases lining up with TRBD1. Germline CDR1 SQVTM, CDR2 ANQGSEA. The CDR3 spans 16 residues. With 4 bases clipped from V and 1 base from J, the junction kept 9 bases outside the gene matches. CDR3 sequence (DNA): TGCAGCGTTGGAGGGACAGGGGCGGGTTGGAACACTGAAGCTTTCTTT. It yields the protein CSVGGTGAGWNTEAFF. Full variable domain (outside the CDR3, taken from reference TRBV29-1 and TRBJ1-1): SAVISQKPSRDICQRGTSLTIQCQVDSQVTMMFWYRQQPGQSLTLIATANQGSEATYESGFVIDKFPISRPNLTFSTLTVSNMSPEDSSIYLCSVGGTGAGWNTEAFFGQGTRLTVV.

This chain connects TRBV15 to TRBJ2-3; 7 nucleotides agree with TRBD2. V lost 0 bases and J lost 5; bases outside the gene matches: 11. The length of the CDR3 is 17 residues. Per germline, CDR1 LNHNV and CDR2 YYDKDF (reference sequence). The CDR3 spells CATSRDSGGSSGDTQYF. The CDR3 DNA reads TGTGCCACCAGCAGAGATTCGGGGGGTTCCTCCGGAGATACGCAGTATTTT.

This chain links TRBV7-9 with TRBJ2-1; 10 nucleotides align to TRBD1. This CDR3 spans 15 amino acids. V shed 3 bases and J 8 bases; nucleotides not matched to a gene: 7. Germline CDR1 SEHNR, CDR2 FQNEAQ (reference sequence). The DNA of the CDR3 is TGTGCCAGCAGCTTCAGACAGGGGGCGAGAGATGAGCAGTTCTTC. Amino acids: CASSFRQGARDEQFF.

The rearrangement joins TRBV5-1 to TRBJ1-1; no clear D gene. The V end was cut by 4 bases, the J end by 3 bases, with 10 bases between. CDR3 length: 13 amino acids. Looked up from germline, CDR1 is SGHRS and CDR2 is YFSETQ. CDR3 nucleotide sequence: TGCGCCAGCAGCCTTGTTACGGACACTGAAGCTTTCTTT. It yields the protein CASSLVTDTEAFF.

The V call is TRBV5-1, the J call TRBJ1-2, with D perhaps matching TRBD1 (6 bases). The CDR3 is 14 amino acids. V lost 6 bases to trimming and J lost 8 bases, with 20 bases between them. CDR1 is SGHRS, CDR2 YFSETQ, per germline. This CDR3 reads CASTLGGLGEGYTF. CDR3 nucleotides: TGCGCCAGCACATTGGGGGGGCTCGGCGAAGGCTACACCTTC.

The V call is TRBV7-9, the J call TRBJ1-1, with D maybe TRBD1 (5 bases). The V gene lost 2 bases and the J gene lost 6 bases, with 13 bases spanning the gap. The CDR3 loop spans 14 amino acids. The germline V gene has CDR1 SEHNR and CDR2 FQNEAQ (reference sequence). The chain's CDR3 is CASSLRGGSAEAFF. The CDR3 DNA sequence: TGTGCCAGCAGCTTAAGGGGAGGGAGCGCTGAAGCTTTCTTT.

The gene calls are TRBV18 and TRBJ2-7; D gene uncertain. CDR1 KGHSH and CDR2 LQKENI come from the germline V gene. The CDR3 is made up of 12 amino acids. The ends were cut back, 0 bases at V and 4 bases at J, with 4 bases in the middle. The CDR3: CASSPPPYEQYF. The DNA for the CDR3 is TGTGCCAGCTCACCACCCCCTTACGAGCAGTACTTC.

This sequence joins TRBV5-1 and TRBJ2-7, with 8 bases identical to TRBD1. Germline loops: CDR1 SGHRS, CDR2 YFSETQ. The CDR3 has 13 amino acids. Unmatched junction bases numbered 4, after V lost 4 bases and J lost 4 bases. In nucleotides, the CDR3 is TGCGCCAGCAGCGTGGACAGGGTTTACGAGCAGTACTTC. Translating it yields CASSVDRVYEQYF.

CDR3 loop: CASSQTSGSSSRNIQYF. CDR3 bases: TGCGCCAGCAGCCAGACTAGCGGGAGTTCTAGTAGAAACATTCAGTACTTC. This chain links TRBV4-1 with TRBJ2-4; 12 bases match TRBD2. The CDR3 is 17 residues long. Losses at the gene ends were 3 bases for V and 6 bases for J; bases not matched to a gene: 9. Germline CDR1 and CDR2: MGHRA and YSYEKL.

The gene calls are TRBV7-3 and TRBJ2-1, with 8 bases aligning to TRBD2. The J segment lost 6 bases and the V segment lost 2 bases, leaving 12 bases of the junction unmatched. From germline, CDR1 is SGHTA and CDR2 FQGTGA. The CDR3 is 17 amino acids. In nucleotides, the CDR3 is TGTGCCAGCAGCTTAGTGGCTAGCGGGCCACCCCCCAATGAGCAGTTCTTC. Residues: CASSLVASGPPPNEQFF.

The chain uses TRBV7-9 and TRBJ2-5, with 8 bases that match TRBD1. V shed 5 bases and J 1 base; nucleotides not matched to a gene: 3. There are 14 residues in the CDR3. CDR1 and CDR2 (germline): SEHNR, FQNEAQ (reference sequence). The DNA for the CDR3 is TGTGCCAGCAGCACCGGGACAGGCCAAGAGACCCAGTACTTC. Amino acids: CASSTGTGQETQYF.

The CDR3 protein is CASSLSRVNTEAFF. In DNA, the CDR3 is TGCGCCAGCAGCTTGAGCAGGGTGAACACTGAAGCTTTCTTT. The genes are TRBV5-1 and TRBJ1-1, with a weak D call TRBD1 (5 bases). Trimming took 1 base from V and 0 from J, leaving 7 bases between them. This CDR3 spans 14 amino acids. The V gene's germline CDR1 is SGHRS and CDR2 YFSETQ.

V gene TRBV28 combines with J gene TRBJ2-3; weak D call: TRBD2 (6 bases). Germline V gene data show CDR1 as MDHEN and CDR2 as SYDVKM. V lost 3 bases and J 3 bases, leaving 10 bases between the germline ends. The length of the CDR3 is 14 residues. Here the CDR3 DNA reads TGTGCCAGCAGTTTCGTTGCGGGGACAGATACGCAGTATTTT. This codes for CASSFVAGTDTQYF.

The rearrangement uses TRBV5-6 and TRBJ1-1; TRBD1 is a possible D gene (5 bases). CDR1 and CDR2 from the germline V gene are SGHDT and YYEEEE. This CDR3 region has 15 residues. With 3 bases removed from V and 6 bases from J, the gap between germline ends came to 18 bases. The CDR3 reads CASSSFWGSNPEAFF. DNA of the CDR3: TGTGCCAGCAGCTCGTTTTGGGGCTCAAACCCTGAAGCTTTCTTT.

Written as DNA, the CDR3 is TGCGCCAGCAGCTTGGATGGAGGGAGAGGCACTGAAGCTTTCTTT. Its protein product is CASSLDGGRGTEAFF. This chain connects TRBV5-1 to TRBJ1-1; no clear D. V was cut by 0 bases and J by 4 bases, with 13 bases left in between. The CDR3 runs 15 residues. Germline CDR1 SGHRS, CDR2 YFSETQ.

The V gene is TRBV7-2, the J gene TRBJ2-1, with a tentative D call TRBD2 (5 bases). Trimming removed 4 bases from V and 8 bases from J, with 27 bases in between. This CDR3 region has 18 residues. Germline CDR1 reads SGHTA; CDR2 reads FQGNSA. CDR3 nucleotide sequence: TGTGCCAGCAGCTCCCAACCGGCTAGCCGCTCCCAGTCATATGAGCAGTTCTTC. This encodes CASSSQPASRSQSYEQFF. The full variable domain, its missing parts supplied by reference TRBV7-2 and TRBJ2-1, is GAGVSQSPSNKVTEKGKDVELRCDPISGHTALYWYRQSLGQGLEFLIYFQGNSAPDKSGLPSDRFSAERTGGSVSTLTIQRTQQEDSAVYLCASSSQPASRSQSYEQFFGPGTRLTVL.

The chain combines TRBV18 with TRBJ1-5; TRBD1 agrees at 7 bases. Per the germline V gene, CDR1 is KGHSH and CDR2 is LQKENI. CDR3 size: 15 residues. V was pared by 6 bases and J by 4 bases, with 9 bases of the junction left unmatched. CDR3 in amino acids: CASSQGWDRNQPQHF. In DNA form, the CDR3 reads TGTGCCAGCTCCCAAGGATGGGACAGAAATCAGCCCCAGCATTTT.

The rearrangement links TRBV30 to TRBJ2-3, with TRBD2 matching 10 bases. V shed 4 bases and J 8 bases; nucleotides not matched to a gene: 9. The CDR3 covers 14 residues. The germline gives CDR1 GTSNPN, CDR2 SVGIG (reference sequence). The CDR3 nucleotides read TGTGCCTGGATTGAGCGGGAGGGTGTGGTTACGCAGTATTTT. It is translated as CAWIEREGVVTQYF.

The chain couples TRBV5-1 to TRBJ2-5; possible D gene TRBD2, 6 bases. Trimming stripped 1 base from V and 5 bases from J, with 9 bases between. CDR1 is SGHRS, CDR2 YFSETQ, per germline. This CDR3 has 13 residues. The DNA for the CDR3 is TGCGCCAGCAGCTTGAGCGGGCCTGAGACCCAGTACTTC. Residues: CASSLSGPETQYF.

V is TRBV29-1 and J is TRBJ2-5; TRBD2 matches at 7 bases. Judging by the DNA end, TRBJ2-7 fits better; the J call may be wrong. CDR1 is SQVTM, CDR2 ANQGSEA, per germline. The CDR3 contains 14 residues. This CDR3 reads CSVLTTSESYEQYF. In DNA form, the CDR3 reads TGCAGCGTTCTCACTACTAGCGAGAGCTACGAGCAGTACTTC.

The rearrangement uses TRBV28 and TRBJ1-2; D possibly corresponds to TRBD1 (6 bases). Germline loops: CDR1 MDHEN, CDR2 SYDVKM. The CDR3 extends over 15 amino acids. V was shortened by 6 bases and J by 3 bases, with 17 bases between the two germline ends. The CDR3 region is CASSPQGFRHYGYTF. The CDR3 region has the DNA TGTGCCAGCAGCCCACAGGGATTCCGTCACTATGGCTACACCTTC.

The chain has TRBV7-6 and TRBJ2-3, with a weak D call TRBD2 (6 bases). The CDR3 has 15 amino acids. Deletions cut 1 base from V and 2 bases from J, with 10 bases between. Looked up from germline, CDR1 is SGHVS and CDR2 is FNYEAQ. The CDR3 sequence: CASSLVGEDTDTQYF. The CDR3 DNA sequence: TGTGCCAGCAGCTTAGTGGGGGAGGACACAGATACGCAGTATTTT.

The V gene is TRBV7-8, the J gene TRBJ2-7, with a weak D call TRBD2 (6 bases). The CDR3 has 14 residues. Germline V gene lookup returns CDR1 SGHVS and CDR2 FQNEAQ. The germline V and J ends were trimmed by 5 bases and 2 bases, with 13 bases remaining between them. The CDR3: CASSPGLATYEQYF. The CDR3 nucleotides are TGTGCCAGCAGCCCGGGACTGGCTACCTACGAGCAGTACTTC.

The chain carries TRBV27 and TRBJ2-7; TRBD1 matches at 9 bases. CDR3 length equals 14 residues. Germline CDR1 MNHEY, CDR2 SMNVEV (reference sequence). The trim removed 4 bases at V and 3 bases at J, leaving 4 bases unmatched. CDR3 nucleotides: TGTGCCAGCAGTTCGGACAGGGGTAGCTACGAGCAGTACTTC. This codes for CASSSDRGSYEQYF.